These 30 T cell receptor beta chains originate from one sample sequenced in a study of blood T cell repertoires in COVID-19. Measured with immunoSEQ multiplex PCR; TCRdb has only the in-frame clones, and not every one. This sample has 150,000 or so clones; roughly 90% occur once, and the top ten carry approximately 4.5%. Sequences were obtained from peripheral blood. All receptors derive from a man in his 60s with COVID-19, enrolled during active disease.

V gene TRBV19 combines with J gene TRBJ2-1; D not certain. Germline values: CDR1 LNHDA, CDR2 SQIVND (reference sequence). Trimming took 5 bases from V and 0 from J, leaving 17 bases between them. There are 17 residues in the CDR3. The CDR3, as DNA: TGTGCCAGTAGTCCGACGAGGCAGAGTAGCTCCTACAATGAGCAGTTCTTC. Its protein is CASSPTRQSSSYNEQFF. Full variable domain (rest looked up from reference TRBV19 and TRBJ2-1): DGGITQSPKYLFRKEGQNVTLSCEQNLNHDAMYWYRQDPGQGLRLIYYSQIVNDFQKGDIAEGYSVSREKKESFPLTVTSAQKNPTAFYLCASSPTRQSSSYNEQFFGPGTRLTVL.

The chain has TRBV5-1 and TRBJ2-2, with D hard to call. Trimming stripped 1 base from V and 7 bases from J, with 11 bases between. The CDR3 extends over 14 amino acids. Germline V gene sequence: CDR1 SGHRS, CDR2 YFSETQ. The CDR3 protein is CASSLSSVVGELFF. The CDR3 coding sequence is TGCGCCAGCAGCTTGAGTTCAGTCGTCGGGGAGCTGTTTTTT.

The CDR3, as DNA: TGTGCCAGCAGTCTTCTCGGGAACACTGAAGCTTTCTTT. Its translation is CASSLLGNTEAFF. The rearrangement links TRBV28 to TRBJ1-1; unclear D gene. Germline CDR1 MDHEN, CDR2 SYDVKM. The V end lost 5 bases, the J end lost 1 base, and 8 bases lay between the germline ends. The CDR3 is 13 residues long. The variable domain in full, completed from reference TRBV28 and TRBJ1-1, reads DVKVTQSSRYLVKRTGEKVFLECVQDMDHENMFWYRQDPGLGLRLIYFSYDVKMKEKGDIPEGYSVSREKKERFSLILESASTNQTSMYLCASSLLGNTEAFFGQGTRLTVV.

The chain recombines TRBV30 with TRBJ2-5; D may be TRBD1 (6 bases). CDR3 length: 15 amino acids. Germline CDR1 GTSNPN, CDR2 SVGIG (reference sequence). Trimming stripped 3 bases from V and 2 bases from J, with 16 bases between. The CDR3 here is CAWRIFGQQQETQYF. The CDR3 bases are TGTGCCTGGAGGATCTTTGGACAGCAACAAGAGACCCAGTACTTC.

This clone was seen just once. The chain joins TRBV7-8 to TRBJ2-3, with 12 bases that match TRBD2. The CDR3 has 16 amino acids. The V and J ends lost 6 bases and 5 bases, in that order; junction bases with no gene match: 9. The V gene's germline CDR1 is SGHVS and CDR2 FQNEAQ. CDR3 loop: CASSHRTSGAKDTQYF. The CDR3 coding sequence is TGTGCCAGCAGTCACAGGACTAGCGGGGCAAAAGATACGCAGTATTTT.

The V and J genes are TRBV11-3 and TRBJ2-7, with TRBD1 as a possible D gene (6 bases). Per germline, CDR1 SGHNT and CDR2 YENEEA. Trimming took off 5 bases at V and 2 bases at J, with 13 bases between the two ends. The CDR3 consists of 14 residues. This CDR3 is CASSRAGVPYEQYF. The CDR3 nucleotides are TGTGCCAGCAGCCGGGCAGGGGTCCCCTACGAGCAGTACTTC.

This chain joins TRBV6-6 and TRBJ1-4; 7 nucleotides match TRBD1. Per germline, CDR1 MNHNY and CDR2 SVGAGI (reference sequence). The ends lost 2 bases at V and 4 bases at J; junction bases unmatched: 7. The CDR3 has 16 residues. Here the CDR3 DNA reads TGTGCCAGCAGTTACCCTGGGACAGATCTTAATGAAAAACTGTTTTTT. Protein product: CASSYPGTDLNEKLFF.

The J gene is TRBJ2-1, the V gene TRBV18, with TRBD1 as a possible D gene (5 bases). Per germline, CDR1 KGHSH and CDR2 LQKENI. This CDR3 contains 13 residues. V gave up 6 bases and J gave up 8 bases, with 14 bases separating them. CDR3 sequence: CASSTQQGDEQFF. CDR3 coding DNA: TGTGCCAGCTCGACACAGCAGGGCGATGAGCAGTTCTTC.

The genes are TRBV7-8 and TRBJ2-7, with D tentatively TRBD2 (6 bases). The germline V gene encodes CDR1 SGHVS and CDR2 FQNEAQ. Trimming removed 4 bases from V and 2 bases from J, with 12 bases in between. There are 14 residues in the CDR3. DNA for the CDR3: TGTGCCAGCAGCTCTCCCGGGGGAGCCTACGAGCAGTACTTC. Its protein is CASSSPGGAYEQYF.

CDR3 bases: TGCGCCAGCAGCTCGACGGGACAGGGTTATAGGGGTGGCTACACCTTC. Its protein product is CASSSTGQGYRGGYTF. This chain uses TRBV5-1 with TRBJ1-2; 9 positions agree with TRBD1. V lost 3 bases to trimming and J lost 7 bases; unmatched junction nucleotides: 13. Looked up from germline, CDR1 is SGHRS and CDR2 is YFSETQ. The CDR3 is 16 residues long.

V gene TRBV11-2 combines with J gene TRBJ2-3; maybe TRBD2 (6 bases). This CDR3 has 13 amino acids. CDR1 and CDR2 from the germline V gene are SGHAT and FQNNGV. Between the trimmed V and J ends, which lost 2 bases and 4 bases, there was a span of 7 bases. This chain's CDR3 is CASSLSGPDTQYF. Written as DNA, the CDR3 is TGTGCCAGCAGCTTAAGCGGGCCAGATACGCAGTATTTT.

The gene calls are TRBV5-1 and TRBJ1-2, with 10 positions matching TRBD1. V gave up 6 bases and J gave up 4 bases; unmatched junction bases: 6. CDR1 SGHRS and CDR2 YFSETQ come from the germline V gene. The CDR3 covers 14 residues. In DNA form, the CDR3 reads TGCGCCAGCACGGGGACAGGGGTTTCCTATGGCTACACCTTC. It translates to CASTGTGVSYGYTF.

The J gene is TRBJ1-5, the V gene TRBV5-1; the D gene is possibly TRBD1 (5 bases). Deletions cut 2 bases from V and 0 bases from J, with 15 bases between. The germline V gene has CDR1 SGHRS and CDR2 YFSETQ. CDR3 length: 17 amino acids. In DNA form, the CDR3 reads TGCGCCAGCAGCTTTAGGACACATAATTATAGCAATCAGCCCCAGCATTTT. It yields the protein CASSFRTHNYSNQPQHF.

The sample holds one count of this clone. The CDR3 spells CASSPDSSGANVLTF. The DNA for the CDR3 is TGTGCCAGCAGTCCGGACAGTTCTGGGGCCAACGTCCTGACTTTC. This chain uses TRBV28 with TRBJ2-6, with a possible D match to TRBD1 (6 bases). With 5 bases removed from V and 1 base from J, the gap between germline ends came to 9 bases. Germline CDR1 reads MDHEN; CDR2 reads SYDVKM. The CDR3 consists of 15 residues.

This CDR3 is CASSLYGGYEQFF. DNA of the CDR3: TGTGCCAGCAGCCTCTACGGGGGGTATGAGCAGTTCTTC. The gene calls are TRBV14 and TRBJ2-1, with TRBD2 matching 7 bases. The CDR3 sequence is 13 residues long. Germline V gives CDR1 SGHDN, CDR2 FVKESK. J was trimmed by 8 bases and V by 4 bases; bases with no gene match: 5.

This sequence joins TRBV3-1 (or the pseudogene TRBV3-2) and TRBJ1-1, with TRBD1 identical over 12 bases. V lost 1 base, J lost 10 bases, and 4 bases stayed unmatched. This CDR3 has 14 amino acids. CDR1 is LGHDT and CDR2 is YNNKEL in the germline V gene (reference sequence). CDR3: CASSQGRDRGLAFF. The CDR3 nucleotides are TGTGCCAGCAGCCAAGGAAGGGACAGGGGGCTAGCTTTCTTT.

The rearrangement joins TRBV10-2 to TRBJ1-1; possibly TRBD1 for D (5 bases). The CDR3 runs 17 residues. Germline loops: CDR1 WSHSY, CDR2 SAAADI. Trimming stripped 0 bases from V and 1 base from J, with 15 bases between. The CDR3 bases are TGCGCCAGCAGTGAGTCGTGGGGGGGAATGGGGAACACTGAAGCTTTCTTT. Translated: CASSESWGGMGNTEAFF.

The rearrangement links TRBV6-2 or TRBV6-3 to TRBJ1-1; D gene ambiguous. The CDR3 totals 12 residues. V lost 5 bases, J lost 5 bases, and 9 bases lay in between. Germline-derived CDR1 and CDR2 are MNHEY and SVGEGT. CDR3 sequence: CASSQAGTEAFF. CDR3 bases: TGTGCCAGCAGTCAGGCGGGGACTGAAGCTTTCTTT.

The sample holds a few counts of this clone. The chain combines TRBV3-1 (or the pseudogene TRBV3-2) with TRBJ1-1, with D perhaps matching TRBD1 (6 bases). Between the trimmed V and J ends, which lost 1 base and 5 bases, there was a span of 8 bases. The CDR3 has 13 residues. The germline CDR1 and CDR2 sequences are LGHDT and YNNKEL (reference sequence). This chain's CDR3 is CASSQVQGTEAFF. The CDR3 DNA sequence: TGTGCCAGCAGCCAAGTACAGGGAACTGAAGCTTTCTTT.

The V gene is TRBV18, the J gene TRBJ1-5; 7 bases are shared with TRBD1. Looked up from germline, CDR1 is KGHSH and CDR2 is LQKENI. The CDR3 runs 18 residues. V lost 4 bases, J lost 9 bases, and 21 bases stayed unmatched. CDR3 protein: CASSLSVGSTGMEPPQHF. The CDR3 nucleotides are TGTGCCAGCTCACTATCCGTGGGATCGACAGGGATGGAGCCGCCCCAGCATTTT.

A note on this clone: The same CDR3 is also encoded by other DNA sequences in this sample. CDR3 sequence: CASSPTGSLHSPLHF. In nucleotides, the CDR3 is TGTGCCAGCAGTCCGACAGGGTCCCTACATTCACCCCTCCACTTT. The chain combines TRBV27 with TRBJ1-6, with 7 nucleotides matching TRBD1. The CDR3 loop spans 15 amino acids. Trimming took 5 bases from V and 8 from J; bases not matched to a gene: 9. Per germline, CDR1 MNHEY and CDR2 SMNVEV (reference sequence).

This sequence joins TRBV10-3 and TRBJ1-2, with TRBD1 as a possible D gene (6 bases). This CDR3 contains 15 residues. Trimming removed 6 bases from V and 2 bases from J, with 16 bases in between. In germline, CDR1 is ENHRY, CDR2 SYGVKD. CDR3 DNA: TGTGCCATCAGAGCTGGGGAGGGGGTAAACTATGGCTACACCTTC. This codes for CAIRAGEGVNYGYTF.

The rearrangement uses TRBV6-5 and TRBJ1-1, with a weak D call TRBD1 (6 bases). The ends were cut back, 7 bases at V and 4 bases at J, with 10 bases in the middle. Germline-derived CDR1 and CDR2 are MNHEY and SVGAGI. This CDR3 spans 12 amino acids. This chain's CDR3 is CASTRRGTEAFF. The CDR3 DNA follows: TGTGCCAGCACCCGCAGGGGCACTGAAGCTTTCTTT.

This clone was recorded once. The chain uses TRBV9 and TRBJ2-3; 10 bases are a match to TRBD2. Germline loops: CDR1 SGDLS, CDR2 YYNGEE. With 3 bases clipped from V and 1 base from J, the junction kept 5 bases outside the gene matches. CDR3 length: 16 amino acids. The CDR3 spells CASSGILAGGTDTQYF. CDR3 coding DNA: TGTGCCAGCAGCGGGATTCTAGCGGGGGGCACAGATACGCAGTATTTT.

The V call is TRBV18, the J call TRBJ2-7; 9 bases match TRBD2. The CDR3 is made up of 16 amino acids. The ends lost 2 bases at V and 7 bases at J; junction bases unmatched: 12. Germline V CDR1 and CDR2: KGHSH, LQKENI. CDR3: CASSPTLGGGAREQYF. The CDR3 nucleotides read TGTGCCAGCTCACCAACCTTGGGCGGGGGGGCCAGGGAGCAGTACTTC.

This clone has a single count. This chain connects TRBV30 to TRBJ1-6, with D unclear. V dropped 7 bases and J dropped 0 bases, with 10 bases sitting between them. The CDR3 is made up of 14 amino acids. Per the germline V gene, CDR1 is GTSNPN and CDR2 is SVGIG (reference sequence). In nucleotides, the CDR3 is TGTGCCTACAGAGCCAGCTCCTATAATTCACCCCTCCACTTT. This codes for CAYRASSYNSPLHF. Complete variable domain (other parts from reference TRBV30 and TRBJ1-6): SQTIHQWPATLVQPVGSPLSLECTVEGTSNPNLYWYRQAAGRGLQLLFYSVGIGQISSEVPQNLSASRPQDRQFILSSKKLLLSDSGFYLCAYRASSYNSPLHFGNGTRLTVT.

The chain carries TRBV11-2 and TRBJ2-3; maybe TRBD2 (6 bases). Per the germline V gene, CDR1 is SGHAT and CDR2 is FQNNGV. The CDR3 is made up of 13 amino acids. The germline V and J ends were trimmed by 4 bases and 10 bases, with 15 bases remaining between them. The CDR3 reads CASSSTPGLAQYF. The DNA for the CDR3 is TGTGCCAGCAGCTCGACCCCGGGACTTGCGCAGTATTTT.

The chain has TRBV24-1 and TRBJ2-3, with 7 nucleotides matching TRBD2. This CDR3 is built from 15 residues. From germline, CDR1 is KGHDR and CDR2 SFDVKD. Germline trimming cut 7 bases from V and 0 bases from J; bases unmatched to any gene: 6. The CDR3 bases are TGTGCCACCAGCCAGGCGGGGGTTAGCACAGATACGCAGTATTTT. Protein product: CATSQAGVSTDTQYF.

This rearrangement joins TRBV5-1 to TRBJ2-5; 7 nucleotides agree with TRBD1. The CDR3 sequence is 15 residues long. V shed 1 base, J shed 1 base, and the junction held 4 bases outside the gene matches. From germline, CDR1 is SGHRS and CDR2 YFSETQ. CDR3 DNA: TGCGCCAGCAGCTTGTTACCAGGGGGCCAAGAGACCCAGTACTTC. It translates to CASSLLPGGQETQYF.

The V gene is TRBV19, the J gene TRBJ2-5; D gene unclear. The V and J ends lost 10 bases and 5 bases respectively, with 17 bases between them. The CDR3 has 13 amino acids. The germline gives CDR1 LNHDA, CDR2 SQIVND (reference sequence). The DNA of the CDR3 is TGTGCCACCCTTCCCACGCTCGGGGAGACCCAGTACTTC. It is translated as CATLPTLGETQYF.